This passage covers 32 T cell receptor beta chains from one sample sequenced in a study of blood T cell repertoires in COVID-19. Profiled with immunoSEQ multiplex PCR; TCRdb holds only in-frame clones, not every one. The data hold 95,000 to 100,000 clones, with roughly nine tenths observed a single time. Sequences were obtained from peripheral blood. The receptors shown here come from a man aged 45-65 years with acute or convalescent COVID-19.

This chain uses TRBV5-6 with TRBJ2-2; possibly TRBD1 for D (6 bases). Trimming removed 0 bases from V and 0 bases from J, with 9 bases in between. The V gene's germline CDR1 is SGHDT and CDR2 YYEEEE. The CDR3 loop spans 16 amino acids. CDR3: CASSLVRGTNTGELFF. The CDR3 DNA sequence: TGTGCCAGCAGCTTGGTAAGGGGGACGAACACCGGGGAGCTGTTTTTT.

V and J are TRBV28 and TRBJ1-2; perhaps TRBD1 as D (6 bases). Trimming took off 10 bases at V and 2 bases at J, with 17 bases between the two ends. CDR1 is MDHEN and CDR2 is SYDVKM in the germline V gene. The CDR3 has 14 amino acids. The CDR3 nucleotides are TGTGCCACCCGGGGGGGGCGGGAGAACTATGGCTACACCTTC. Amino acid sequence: CATRGGRENYGYTF.

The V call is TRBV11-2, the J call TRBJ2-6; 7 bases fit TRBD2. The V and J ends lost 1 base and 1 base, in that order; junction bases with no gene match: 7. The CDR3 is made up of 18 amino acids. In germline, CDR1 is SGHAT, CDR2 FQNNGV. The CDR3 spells CASSLGAGGGSGANVLTF. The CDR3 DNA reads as TGTGCCAGCAGCTTAGGGGCTGGCGGGGGTTCTGGGGCCAACGTCCTGACTTTC. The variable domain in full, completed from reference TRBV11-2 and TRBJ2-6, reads EAGVAQSPRYKIIEKRQSVAFWCNPISGHATLYWYQQILGQGPKLLIQFQNNGVVDDSQLPKDRFSAERLKGVDSTLKIQPAKLEDSAVYLCASSLGAGGGSGANVLTFGAGSRLTVL.

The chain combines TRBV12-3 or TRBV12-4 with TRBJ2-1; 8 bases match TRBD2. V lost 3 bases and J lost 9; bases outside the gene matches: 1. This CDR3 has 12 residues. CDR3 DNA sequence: TGTGCCAGCAGTTTTCGGGGGGGTGAGCAGTTCTTC. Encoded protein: CASSFRGGEQFF.

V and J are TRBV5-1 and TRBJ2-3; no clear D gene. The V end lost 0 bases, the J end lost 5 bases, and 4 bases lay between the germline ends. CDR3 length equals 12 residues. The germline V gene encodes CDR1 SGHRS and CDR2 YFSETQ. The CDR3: CASSLGLDTQYF. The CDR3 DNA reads TGCGCCAGCAGCTTGGGGCTAGATACGCAGTATTTT.

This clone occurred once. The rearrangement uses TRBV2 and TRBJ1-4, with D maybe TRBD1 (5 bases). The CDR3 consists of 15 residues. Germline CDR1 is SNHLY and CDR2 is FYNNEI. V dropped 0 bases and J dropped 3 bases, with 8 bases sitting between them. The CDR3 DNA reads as TGTGCCAGCAGTGAAGCTTTAGGGGCTAATGAAAAACTGTTTTTT. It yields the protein CASSEALGANEKLFF. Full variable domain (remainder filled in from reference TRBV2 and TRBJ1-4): EPEVTQTPSHQVTQMGQEVILRCVPISNHLYFYWYRQILGQKVEFLVSFYNNEISEKSEIFDDQFSVERPDGSNFTLKIRSTKLEDSAMYFCASSEALGANEKLFFGSGTQLSVL.

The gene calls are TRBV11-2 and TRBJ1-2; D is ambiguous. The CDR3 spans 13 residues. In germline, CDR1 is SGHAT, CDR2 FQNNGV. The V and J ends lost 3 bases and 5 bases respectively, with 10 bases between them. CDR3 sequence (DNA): TGTGCCAGCAGCTTCCGGACTGTTTATGGCTACACCTTC. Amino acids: CASSFRTVYGYTF.

The CDR3 reads CASSLAEDPGGFF. CDR3 DNA sequence: TGCGCCAGCAGCTTGGCCGAGGACCCGGGAGGCTTCTTC. This chain uses TRBV5-1 with TRBJ2-1; 7 bases fit TRBD2. The J segment lost 16 bases and the V segment lost 0 bases, leaving 10 bases of the junction unmatched. Germline loops: CDR1 SGHRS, CDR2 YFSETQ. This CDR3 contains 13 residues.

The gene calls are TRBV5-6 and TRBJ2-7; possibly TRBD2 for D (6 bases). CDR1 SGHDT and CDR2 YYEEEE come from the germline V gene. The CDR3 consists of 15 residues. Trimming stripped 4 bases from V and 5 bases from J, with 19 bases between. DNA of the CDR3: TGTGCCAGCAGCCGGGTGGCCGGGACTCTCGACGAGCAGTACTTC. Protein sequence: CASSRVAGTLDEQYF.

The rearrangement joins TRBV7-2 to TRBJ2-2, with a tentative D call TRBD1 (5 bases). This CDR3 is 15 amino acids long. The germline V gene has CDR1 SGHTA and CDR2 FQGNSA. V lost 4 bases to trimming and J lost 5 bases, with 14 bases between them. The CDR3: CASSSGQGLTGELFF. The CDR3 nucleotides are TGTGCCAGCAGCTCCGGACAAGGGCTGACCGGGGAGCTGTTTTTT.

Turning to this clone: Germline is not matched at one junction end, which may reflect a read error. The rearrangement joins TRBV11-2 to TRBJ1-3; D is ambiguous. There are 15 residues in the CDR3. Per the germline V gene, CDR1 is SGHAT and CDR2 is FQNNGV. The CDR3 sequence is CASSLRSTTGNTIYF. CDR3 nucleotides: TGTGCCAGCAGCTTACGGTCGACTACTGGTAACACCATATATTTT.

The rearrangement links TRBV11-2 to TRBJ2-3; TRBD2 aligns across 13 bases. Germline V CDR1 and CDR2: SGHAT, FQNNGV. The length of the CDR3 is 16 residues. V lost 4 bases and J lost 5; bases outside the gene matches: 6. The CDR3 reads CASSSSGLAGLDTQYF. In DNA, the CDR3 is TGTGCCAGCAGCTCCTCGGGACTAGCGGGGCTAGATACGCAGTATTTT. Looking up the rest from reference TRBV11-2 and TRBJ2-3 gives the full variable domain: EAGVAQSPRYKIIEKRQSVAFWCNPISGHATLYWYQQILGQGPKLLIQFQNNGVVDDSQLPKDRFSAERLKGVDSTLKIQPAKLEDSAVYLCASSSSGLAGLDTQYFGPGTRLTVL.

The CDR3 nucleotides read TGTGCCAGCAGGAGAATAGAATACGAGCAGTACTTC. It codes for CASRRIEYEQYF. The chain carries TRBV6-5 and TRBJ2-7; D gene ambiguous. Trimming cost V 6 bases and J 4 bases, with 10 bases left between them. From germline, CDR1 is MNHEY and CDR2 SVGAGI. The CDR3 sequence is 12 residues long.

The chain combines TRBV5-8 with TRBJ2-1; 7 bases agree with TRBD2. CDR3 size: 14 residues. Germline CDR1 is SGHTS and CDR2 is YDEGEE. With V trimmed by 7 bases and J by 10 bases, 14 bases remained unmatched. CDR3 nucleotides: TGTGCCAGCGTCAAGATGGGGGGGGAACGGGAGCAGTTCTTC. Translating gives CASVKMGGEREQFF.

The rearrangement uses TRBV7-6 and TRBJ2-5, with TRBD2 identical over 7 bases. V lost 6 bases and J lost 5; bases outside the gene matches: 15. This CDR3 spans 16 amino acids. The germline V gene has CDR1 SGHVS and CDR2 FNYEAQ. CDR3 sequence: CASSHPGGRGRETQYF. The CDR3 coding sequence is TGTGCCAGCAGTCACCCCGGCGGGCGGGGGAGGGAGACCCAGTACTTC.

CDR3 loop: CASRSTGGTEAFF. CDR3 nucleotides: TGCGCCAGCAGGTCGACAGGGGGCACTGAAGCTTTCTTT. This chain connects TRBV5-1 to TRBJ1-1; 9 bases agree with TRBD1. Losses at the gene ends were 5 bases for V and 4 bases for J; bases not matched to a gene: 3. The CDR3 length is 13 residues. The germline V gene encodes CDR1 SGHRS and CDR2 YFSETQ.

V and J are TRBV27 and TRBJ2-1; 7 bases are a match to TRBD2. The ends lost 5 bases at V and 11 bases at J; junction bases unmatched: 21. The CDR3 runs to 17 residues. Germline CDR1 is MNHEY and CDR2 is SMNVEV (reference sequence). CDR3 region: CASSAKFLADLSRQQFF. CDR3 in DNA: TGTGCCAGCAGTGCCAAATTTCTAGCGGACCTTTCCCGACAGCAGTTCTTC.

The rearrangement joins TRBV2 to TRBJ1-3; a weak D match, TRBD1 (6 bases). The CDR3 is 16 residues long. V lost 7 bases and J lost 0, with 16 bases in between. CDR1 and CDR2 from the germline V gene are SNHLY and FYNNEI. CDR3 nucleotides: TGTGCCAGCAACCTGGACAGCGAGTTCTCTGGAAACACCATATATTTT. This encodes CASNLDSEFSGNTIYF.

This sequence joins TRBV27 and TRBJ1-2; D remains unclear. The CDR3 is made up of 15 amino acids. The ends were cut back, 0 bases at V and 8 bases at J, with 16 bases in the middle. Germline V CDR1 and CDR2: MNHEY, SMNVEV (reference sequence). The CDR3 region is CASSLSRVDLWGYTF. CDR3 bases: TGTGCCAGCAGTTTATCGAGGGTGGACTTGTGGGGCTACACCTTC.

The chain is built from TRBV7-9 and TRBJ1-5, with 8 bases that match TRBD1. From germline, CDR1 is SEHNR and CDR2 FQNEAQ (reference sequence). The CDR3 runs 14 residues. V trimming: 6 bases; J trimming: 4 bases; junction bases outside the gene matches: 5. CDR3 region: CASSPTGANQPQHF. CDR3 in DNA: TGTGCCAGCAGTCCGACAGGGGCTAATCAGCCCCAGCATTTT.

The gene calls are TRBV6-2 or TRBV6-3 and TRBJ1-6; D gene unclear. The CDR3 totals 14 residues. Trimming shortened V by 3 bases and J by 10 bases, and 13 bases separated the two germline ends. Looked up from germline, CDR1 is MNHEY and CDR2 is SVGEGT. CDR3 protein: CASSYASLKSPLHF. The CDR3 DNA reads TGTGCCAGCAGTTATGCCTCCCTAAAATCACCCCTCCACTTT.

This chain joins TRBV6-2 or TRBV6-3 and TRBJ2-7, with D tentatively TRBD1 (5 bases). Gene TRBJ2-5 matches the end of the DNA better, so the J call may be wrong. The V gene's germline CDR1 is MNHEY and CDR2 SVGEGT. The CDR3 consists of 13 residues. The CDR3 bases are TGTGCCAGCAGTTTGGGGCCCCAAGAGACCCAGTACTTC. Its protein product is CASSLGPQETQYF.

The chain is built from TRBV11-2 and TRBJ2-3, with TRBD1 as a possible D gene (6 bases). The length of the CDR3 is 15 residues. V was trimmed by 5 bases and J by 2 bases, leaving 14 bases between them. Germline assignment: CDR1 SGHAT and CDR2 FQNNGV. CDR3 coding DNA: TGTGCCAGCAGCGAACAGGGTTCTCTCACAGATACGCAGTATTTT. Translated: CASSEQGSLTDTQYF.

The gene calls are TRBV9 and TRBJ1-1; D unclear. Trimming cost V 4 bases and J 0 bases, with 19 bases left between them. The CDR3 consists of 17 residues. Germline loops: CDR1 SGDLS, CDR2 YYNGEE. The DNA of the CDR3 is TGTGCCAGCAGCCCCAGATCCCTTCGGGAAATGAACACTGAAGCTTTCTTT. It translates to CASSPRSLREMNTEAFF.

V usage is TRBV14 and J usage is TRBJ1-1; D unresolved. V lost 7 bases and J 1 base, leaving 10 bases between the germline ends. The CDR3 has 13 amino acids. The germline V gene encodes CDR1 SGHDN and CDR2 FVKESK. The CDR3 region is CASNALRNTEAFF. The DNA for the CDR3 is TGTGCCAGCAACGCACTGAGGAACACTGAAGCTTTCTTT.

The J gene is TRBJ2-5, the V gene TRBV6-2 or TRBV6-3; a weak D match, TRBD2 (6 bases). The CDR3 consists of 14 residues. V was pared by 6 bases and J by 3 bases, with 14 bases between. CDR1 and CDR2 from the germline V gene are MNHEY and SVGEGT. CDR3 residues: CASSPSGLKETQYF. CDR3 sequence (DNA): TGTGCCAGCAGCCCTTCGGGACTGAAAGAGACCCAGTACTTC.

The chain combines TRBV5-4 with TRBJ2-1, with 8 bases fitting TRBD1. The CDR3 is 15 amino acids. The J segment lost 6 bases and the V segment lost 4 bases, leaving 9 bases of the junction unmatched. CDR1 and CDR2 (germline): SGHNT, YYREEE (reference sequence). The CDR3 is CASSRERTGPNEQFF. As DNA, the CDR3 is TGTGCCAGCAGCCGAGAGAGGACAGGGCCCAATGAGCAGTTCTTC. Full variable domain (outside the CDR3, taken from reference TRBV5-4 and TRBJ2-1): ETGVTQSPTHLIKTRGQQVTLRCSSQSGHNTVSWYQQALGQGPQFIFQYYREEENGRGNFPPRFSGLQFPNYSSELNVNALELDDSALYLCASSRERTGPNEQFFGPGTRLTVL.

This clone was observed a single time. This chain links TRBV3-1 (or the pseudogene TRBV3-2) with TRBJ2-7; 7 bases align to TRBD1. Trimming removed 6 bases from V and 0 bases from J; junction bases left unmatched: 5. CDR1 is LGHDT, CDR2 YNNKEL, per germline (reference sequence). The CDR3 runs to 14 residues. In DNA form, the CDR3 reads TGTGCCAGCAGGCAACAGGGGAGCTCCTACGAGCAGTACTTC. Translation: CASRQQGSSYEQYF.

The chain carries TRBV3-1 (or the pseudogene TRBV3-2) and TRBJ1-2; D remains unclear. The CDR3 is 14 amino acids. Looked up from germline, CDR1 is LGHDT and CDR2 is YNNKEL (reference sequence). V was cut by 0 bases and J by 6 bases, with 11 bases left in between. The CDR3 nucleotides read TGTGCCAGCAGCCAAGATCTGGTAGTCAATGGCTACACCTTC. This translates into CASSQDLVVNGYTF.

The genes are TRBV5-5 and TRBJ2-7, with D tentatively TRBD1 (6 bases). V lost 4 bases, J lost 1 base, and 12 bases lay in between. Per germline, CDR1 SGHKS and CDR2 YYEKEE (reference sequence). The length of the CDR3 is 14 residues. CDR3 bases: TGTGCCAGCAGCGCCCTGACAGGATCCTACGAGCAGTACTTC. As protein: CASSALTGSYEQYF. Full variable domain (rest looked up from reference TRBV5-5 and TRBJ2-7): DAGVTQSPTHLIKTRGQQVTLRCSPISGHKSVSWYQQVLGQGPQFIFQYYEKEERGRGNFPDRFSARQFPNYSSELNVNALLLGDSALYLCASSALTGSYEQYFGPGTRLTVT.

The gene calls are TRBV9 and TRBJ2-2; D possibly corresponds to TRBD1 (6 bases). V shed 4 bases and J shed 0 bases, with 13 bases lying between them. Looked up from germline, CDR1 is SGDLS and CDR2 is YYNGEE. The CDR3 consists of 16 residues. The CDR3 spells CASSKLWTANTGELFF. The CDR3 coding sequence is TGTGCCAGCAGCAAGCTCTGGACAGCGAACACCGGGGAGCTGTTTTTT.

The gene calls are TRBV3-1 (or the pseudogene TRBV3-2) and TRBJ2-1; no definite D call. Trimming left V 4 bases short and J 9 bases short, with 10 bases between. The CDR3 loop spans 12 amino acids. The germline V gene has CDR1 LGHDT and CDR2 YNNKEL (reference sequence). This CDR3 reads CASSLVSSEQFF. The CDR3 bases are TGTGCCAGCAGCCTCGTAAGTAGTGAGCAGTTCTTC.